This T cell receptor (beta chain) was sequenced for a study of blood T cell repertoires in COVID-19. Study overall: The study drew acute and convalescent COVID-19 samples from the United States, Italy and Spain. In each case, the material was cDNA or gDNA derived from T cells, B-cell-depleted T cells, or PBMCs.

Original handling: Nucleated cell number was recorded as an estimate derived from reference gene primer amplification. The protocol was immunoSEQ multiplex PCR, while the TCRdb copy is restricted to in-frame clones and leaves out a portion. V and J calls and clone size are given by that table; D and trimming were obtained from the DNA. The repertoire holds some 290,000 clones, with 86% as singletons. CDR3 size: 15 residues. The germline CDR1 and CDR2 sequences are SGHKS and YYEKEE (reference sequence). V lost 4 bases, J lost 4 bases, and 10 bases stayed unmatched. The rearrangement links TRBV5-5 to TRBJ2-7; 8 bases fit TRBD2. Sequences were obtained from peripheral blood. The source of this sequence is a man aged 18 to 29 with active or convalescent COVID-19. CDR3 nucleotide sequence: TGTGCCAGCAGCCAGATAGCGGGACTCAAGTACGAGCAGTACTTC. It codes for CASSQIAGLKYEQYF.